Shown below are 5 T cell receptor beta chains from a single sample sequenced in a study of tissue T cells after allogeneic stem cell transplantation. Here immunoSEQ multiplex PCR was the method, and the copy in TCRdb shows in-frame clones only, minus some. This table has just over 25,000 clones, less than 95% appearing once. Source: blood, taken before transplantation. Receptors originate from a male donor aged 60 or older who later had graft-versus-host disease after an allogeneic stem cell transplant.

CDR3 nucleotide sequence: TGTGCCAGCAGCCAAGTACAGGGGAGAACTGAAGCTTTCTTT. Its protein is CASSQVQGRTEAFF. The V gene is TRBV3-1 (or the pseudogene TRBV3-2), the J gene TRBJ1-1, with 7 bases that match TRBD1. Germline V gene data show CDR1 as LGHDT and CDR2 as YNNKEL (reference sequence). This CDR3 region has 14 residues. V was clipped by 1 base and J by 5 bases; unmatched bases: 4.

This clone was seen once. The V gene is TRBV20-1, the J gene TRBJ2-5; D is perhaps TRBD2 (5 bases). Per the germline V gene, CDR1 is DFQATT and CDR2 is SNEGSKA (reference sequence). With 3 bases removed from V and 4 bases from J, the gap between germline ends came to 12 bases. The CDR3 extends over 13 amino acids. CDR3 amino acids: CSASFGVRETQYF. The CDR3 DNA is TGCAGTGCTAGTTTCGGGGTGAGAGAGACCCAGTACTTC.

V usage is TRBV27 and J usage is TRBJ1-3, with no clear D. CDR1 is MNHEY and CDR2 is SMNVEV in the germline V gene (reference sequence). Trimming shortened V by 2 bases and J by 2 bases, and 10 bases separated the two germline ends. The CDR3 is 15 residues long. The CDR3 sequence is CASSLTGSPGNTIYF. DNA of the CDR3: TGTGCCAGCAGTTTAACGGGCAGCCCTGGAAACACCATATATTTT.

The rearrangement uses TRBV2 and TRBJ2-3; D not resolved. The CDR3 consists of 14 residues. V lost 7 bases and J 0 bases, leaving 11 bases between the germline ends. The germline CDR1 and CDR2 sequences are SNHLY and FYNNEI. Here the CDR3 DNA reads TGTGCCAGCATGGGCAGGATTAGCACAGATACGCAGTATTTT. This sequence encodes CASMGRISTDTQYF.

This clone was seen once. The V and J genes are TRBV6-6 and TRBJ2-7, with a weak D call TRBD1 (6 bases). Trimming cost V 6 bases and J 1 base, with 13 bases left between them. This CDR3 has 14 amino acids. In germline, CDR1 is MNHNY, CDR2 SVGAGI (reference sequence). CDR3 DNA: TGTGCCAGCAGCCGAAACAGGGAGTCCTACGAGCAGTACTTC. Translating gives CASSRNRESYEQYF.